The 32 T cell receptor beta chains presented below share a single source sample, sequenced in a study of Graves' ophthalmopathy and Graves' hyperthyroidism. Amplifying from RNA transcripts, the study obtained TCR beta CDR3 regions. Scientists carried out first-round RT-PCR using HTBI primers and then a second-round multiplex PCR. TCRdb analysed the multiplex PCR reads with MiXCR anew, one entry per CDR3 protein. The sample records over a million distinct CDR3 sequences, about 36% being singletons. The sample consisted of peripheral blood or thyroid tissue (not recorded which). Receptors originate from an adult man with Graves' hyperthyroidism.

A few counts support this clonotype. The rearrangement links TRBV27 to TRBJ2-5, with 11 nucleotides matching TRBD2. The J segment lost 1 base and the V segment lost 5 bases, leaving 3 bases of the junction unmatched. Germline V gives CDR1 MNHEY, CDR2 SMNVEV (reference sequence). CDR3 length: 15 amino acids. DNA for the CDR3: TGTGCCAGCAGTGACGGGACTAGCGGCCAAGAGACCCAGTACTTC. This codes for CASSDGTSGQETQYF.

This clonotype was seen repeatedly, ten times or more. The chain carries TRBV7-2 and TRBJ2-5, with D perhaps matching TRBD1 (6 bases). Trimming cost V 5 bases and J 6 bases, with 16 bases left between them. Germline V CDR1 and CDR2: SGHTA, FQGNSA. This CDR3 has 14 amino acids. CDR3 region: CASSRDRRPKTQYF. In DNA, the CDR3 is TGTGCCAGCAGCAGAGACAGGCGGCCTAAGACCCAGTACTTC. Combining the CDR3 with reference TRBV7-2 and TRBJ2-5 gives the whole variable domain GAGVSQSPSNKVTEKGKDVELRCDPISGHTALYWYRQSLGQGLEFLIYFQGNSAPDKSGLPSDRFSAERTGGSVSTLTIQRTQQEDSAVYLCASSRDRRPKTQYFGPGTRLLVL.

This clonotype was seen ten or more times. The CDR3 here is CSVENRGSGQETQYF. DNA of the CDR3: TGCAGCGTTGAAAACAGGGGCAGTGGTCAAGAGACCCAGTACTTC. This chain links TRBV29-1 with TRBJ2-5; TRBD1 agrees at 7 bases. The CDR3 sequence is 15 residues long. J gave up 2 bases and V 2 bases, and 8 bases lay outside the gene matches. The V gene's germline CDR1 is SQVTM and CDR2 ANQGSEA.

This chain joins TRBV20-1 and TRBJ2-2; D not certain. The CDR3 is 14 residues long. V was trimmed by 3 bases and J by 2 bases, leaving 10 bases between them. CDR1 and CDR2 (germline): DFQATT, SNEGSKA (reference sequence). CDR3 sequence (DNA): TGCAGTGCTAGGAGCTGGGAAAACACCGGGGAGCTGTTTTTT. Protein: CSARSWENTGELFF.

This clonotype was counted between two and nine times. V gene TRBV3-1 combines with J gene TRBJ1-4; D gene ambiguous. Trimming stripped 4 bases from V and 7 bases from J, with 13 bases between. CDR3 length: 14 amino acids. The germline gives CDR1 LGHDT, CDR2 YNNKEL (reference sequence). The CDR3 nucleotides read TGTGCCAGCAGCCCGTTCCTTGCTTCTGAAAAACTGTTTTTT. Protein product: CASSPFLASEKLFF.

This clonotype showed up just a few times. The rearrangement joins TRBV7-8 to TRBJ2-6; D unresolved. The germline V gene has CDR1 SGHVS and CDR2 FQNEAQ. The CDR3 is made up of 18 amino acids. V gave up 5 bases and J gave up 0 bases, with 17 bases separating them. CDR3 residues: CASSRPGSWDSGANVLTF. For the CDR3, the DNA is TGTGCCAGCAGCCGCCCCGGATCCTGGGACTCTGGGGCCAACGTCCTGACTTTC.

This clonotype was recorded at least ten times. This chain connects TRBV4-1 to TRBJ2-5; perhaps D is TRBD1 or TRBD2 (5 bases each). The V end was cut by 0 bases, the J end by 5 bases, with 13 bases between. Per germline, CDR1 MGHRA and CDR2 YSYEKL. The CDR3 loop spans 15 amino acids. The CDR3 loop reads CASSQDGLGDETQYF. The CDR3, as DNA: TGCGCCAGCAGCCAAGACGGGTTAGGGGACGAGACCCAGTACTTC.

This clonotype came up a few times. The V and J genes are TRBV5-6 and TRBJ1-5, with a possible D match to TRBD1 (5 bases). V lost 5 bases, J lost 0 bases, and 15 bases lay in between. The CDR3 consists of 16 residues. Germline-derived CDR1 and CDR2 are SGHDT and YYEEEE. CDR3 DNA sequence: TGTGCCAGCAGTTCCCGGGGCCGGTATAGCAATCAGCCCCAGCATTTT. The encoded protein is CASSSRGRYSNQPQHF.

This clonotype has only a few counts. V is TRBV10-3 and J is TRBJ1-1, with TRBD1 as a possible D gene (5 bases). The V end was cut by 7 bases, the J end by 0 bases, with 9 bases between. The length of the CDR3 is 13 residues. Per the germline V gene, CDR1 is ENHRY and CDR2 is SYGVKD. The CDR3 DNA is TGTGCCATCACCGGGACGGTGAACACTGAAGCTTTCTTT. Amino acid sequence: CAITGTVNTEAFF.

This clonotype was seen at least ten times. The J gene is TRBJ1-3, the V gene TRBV6-6, with D uncertain. The CDR3 sequence is 13 residues long. The V gene lost 2 bases and the J gene lost 6 bases, with 8 bases spanning the gap. Germline assignment: CDR1 MNHNY and CDR2 SVGAGI (reference sequence). Here the CDR3 reads CASSYGPANTIYF. The CDR3 DNA reads as TGTGCCAGCAGTTACGGACCAGCAAACACCATATATTTT.

The chain employs TRBV20-1 and TRBJ2-7; TRBD2 is a possible D gene (5 bases). Germline CDR1 and CDR2: DFQATT and SNEGSKA (reference sequence). The germline V and J ends were trimmed by 4 bases and 2 bases, with 15 bases remaining between them. The CDR3 is made up of 14 amino acids. The CDR3 sequence: CSATRSGYAYEQYF. DNA of the CDR3: TGCAGTGCTACCCGATCGGGGTATGCCTACGAGCAGTACTTC.

Notes on this clonotype: This may come from a read error, since a much larger clone is one base off. V is TRBV24-1 and J is TRBJ2-2; D perhaps matches TRBD1 (7 bases). V was trimmed by 5 bases and J by 4 bases, leaving 22 bases between them. The CDR3 covers 18 residues. Per germline, CDR1 KGHDR and CDR2 SFDVKD. The CDR3 here is CATSGAGTVDYVTGELFF. The CDR3 DNA reads TGTGCCACCAGTGGCGCCGGGACAGTGGACTATGTCACCGGGGAGCTGTTTTTT.

The V and J genes are TRBV25-1 and TRBJ2-2; TRBD1 matches at 10 bases. This CDR3 is built from 14 residues. V gave up 8 bases and J gave up 6 bases; unmatched junction bases: 6. Germline CDR1 reads MGHDK; CDR2 reads SYGVNS. In DNA, the CDR3 is TGTGCCAGCGTTGAAGGGACAGGGGCCGGGGAGCTGTTTTTT. Amino acids: CASVEGTGAGELFF. Combining the CDR3 with reference TRBV25-1 and TRBJ2-2 gives the whole variable domain EADIYQTPRYLVIGTGKKITLECSQTMGHDKMYWYQQDPGMELHLIHYSYGVNSTEKGDLSSESTVSRIRTEHFPLTLESARPSHTSQYLCASVEGTGAGELFFGEGSRLTVL.

Many counts were recorded for this clonotype. The chain carries TRBV14 and TRBJ2-7; 7 nucleotides agree with TRBD1. The germline gives CDR1 SGHDN, CDR2 FVKESK. CDR3 length equals 15 residues. J lost 2 bases, V lost 3 bases, and 7 bases had no gene match. The CDR3, as DNA: TGTGCCAGCAGCCACTCCCGGGACAGCCCCTACGAGCAGTACTTC. It yields the protein CASSHSRDSPYEQYF.

The chain uses TRBV29-1 and TRBJ1-2; no clear D gene. There are 14 residues in the CDR3. V was cut by 3 bases and J by 2 bases, with 13 bases left in between. Germline CDR1 is SQVTM and CDR2 is ANQGSEA. DNA of the CDR3: TGCAGCGTTGATTCGCGCCGAGGGAACTATGGCTACACCTTC. It yields the protein CSVDSRRGNYGYTF.

This clonotype appeared a few times. The chain carries TRBV7-2 and TRBJ2-7; a weak D match, TRBD1 (5 bases). Germline loops: CDR1 SGHTA, CDR2 FQGNSA. There are 11 residues in the CDR3. Trimming took 3 bases from V and 9 from J, leaving 9 bases between them. CDR3 sequence reads: CASSLGQRQYF. For the CDR3, the DNA is TGTGCCAGCAGCTTGGGGCAAAGGCAGTACTTC.

This clonotype has more than one count but fewer than ten. The rearrangement links TRBV30 to TRBJ2-2; 9 bases agree with TRBD1. The CDR3 covers 15 residues. Germline loops: CDR1 GTSNPN, CDR2 SVGIG (reference sequence). J lost 6 bases, V lost 5 bases, and 10 bases had no gene match. CDR3 sequence: CAWYDRTGESGELFF. DNA for the CDR3: TGTGCCTGGTATGATCGGACAGGGGAATCCGGGGAGCTGTTTTTT.

The chain carries TRBV25-1 and TRBJ1-6; D is perhaps TRBD1 (5 bases). Trimming stripped 4 bases from V and 10 bases from J, with 11 bases between. The V gene's germline CDR1 is MGHDK and CDR2 SYGVNS. CDR3 length: 13 amino acids. The CDR3 sequence: CASSVTAASPLHF. CDR3 nucleotides: TGTGCCAGCAGTGTGACAGCCGCATCACCCCTCCACTTT. Filled out from reference TRBV25-1 and TRBJ1-6, the complete variable domain reads EADIYQTPRYLVIGTGKKITLECSQTMGHDKMYWYQQDPGMELHLIHYSYGVNSTEKGDLSSESTVSRIRTEHFPLTLESARPSHTSQYLCASSVTAASPLHFGNGTRLTVT.

In DNA, the CDR3 is TGCGCCAGCAGTGCTAGCGTCCTAGCTTCCTACGAGCAGTACTTC. Its protein product is CASSASVLASYEQYF. V is TRBV10-2 and J is TRBJ2-7, with D possibly TRBD2 on 6 matching bases. Germline V CDR1 and CDR2: WSHSY, SAAADI. The CDR3 sequence is 15 residues long. The V end lost 4 bases, the J end lost 1 base, and 14 bases lay between the germline ends.

This clonotype was picked up a small number of times. The chain joins TRBV5-6 to TRBJ1-2; TRBD1 is a possible D gene (5 bases). Trimming stripped 4 bases from V and 0 bases from J, with 16 bases between. The CDR3 contains 16 residues. Per germline, CDR1 SGHDT and CDR2 YYEEEE. The CDR3 sequence is CASSREGTVANYGYTF. Written as DNA, the CDR3 is TGTGCCAGCAGCAGAGAGGGGACGGTTGCTAACTATGGCTACACCTTC. The whole variable domain, filled in from reference TRBV5-6 and TRBJ1-2, reads DAGVTQSPTHLIKTRGQQVTLRCSPKSGHDTVSWYQQALGQGPQFIFQYYEEEERQRGNFPDRFSGHQFPNYSSELNVNALLLGDSALYLCASSREGTVANYGYTFGSGTRLTVV.

Remarks on this clonotype: At one boundary the junction diverges from the germline segment, which might be a read error. This chain uses TRBV4-1 with TRBJ1-1; no definite D call. CDR3 length: 12 amino acids. Germline CDR1 is MGHRA and CDR2 is YSYEKL. The CDR3 DNA sequence: TGCGCCAGCAGCCAGGTGAACACTGGAGCTTTCTTT. As protein: CASSQVNTGAFF.

This clonotype appeared a few times. V and J are TRBV11-2 and TRBJ2-7; TRBD2 might be the D (6 bases). Germline V gene sequence: CDR1 SGHAT, CDR2 FQNNGV. The CDR3 is 15 amino acids. Trimming cost V 5 bases and J 7 bases, with 21 bases left between them. The CDR3 is CASSPRSLATPEQYF. The CDR3 region has the DNA TGTGCCAGCAGCCCTAGATCACTAGCTACGCCTGAGCAGTACTTC.

V is TRBV25-1 and J is TRBJ1-1, with D possibly TRBD1 on 6 matching bases. In germline, CDR1 is MGHDK, CDR2 SYGVNS. There are 15 residues in the CDR3. Trimming took 6 bases from V and 4 from J, leaving 18 bases between them. Written as DNA, the CDR3 is TGTGCCAGCAGGCGACCGGGAAAAGGGGGCACTGAAGCTTTCTTT. Translating it yields CASRRPGKGGTEAFF. Filled out from reference TRBV25-1 and TRBJ1-1, the complete variable domain reads EADIYQTPRYLVIGTGKKITLECSQTMGHDKMYWYQQDPGMELHLIHYSYGVNSTEKGDLSSESTVSRIRTEHFPLTLESARPSHTSQYLCASRRPGKGGTEAFFGQGTRLTVV.

The chain couples TRBV11-2 to TRBJ1-1; D gene ambiguous. V dropped 10 bases and J dropped 4 bases, with 13 bases sitting between them. Germline lookup yields CDR1 SGHAT and CDR2 FQNNGV. This CDR3 has 12 amino acids. CDR3 loop: CANPDPRTEAFF. The CDR3 region has the DNA TGTGCCAACCCGGACCCGCGCACTGAAGCTTTCTTT.

This clonotype came up a few times. The gene calls are TRBV7-3 and TRBJ1-1; D is uncertain. The germline CDR1 and CDR2 sequences are SGHTA and FQGTGA. This CDR3 spans 17 amino acids. Trimming left V 3 bases short and J 1 base short, with 18 bases between. Here the CDR3 reads CASSFSPPIPGNTEAFF. The CDR3 coding sequence is TGTGCCAGCAGCTTCTCGCCACCGATCCCAGGGAACACTGAAGCTTTCTTT.

The chain uses TRBV20-1 and TRBJ2-7; 7 nucleotides line up with TRBD2. Germline V gene data show CDR1 as DFQATT and CDR2 as SNEGSKA (reference sequence). The CDR3 sequence is 14 residues long. For the CDR3, the DNA is TGCAGCACCGAAGCGGGGCCCGACTCCTACGAGCAGTACTTC. Protein product: CSTEAGPDSYEQYF.

In its sample, this clonotype was seen many times. In DNA form, the CDR3 reads TGTGCCAGCAGTCCCGACTGGACTTATGGCTACACCTTC. It is translated as CASSPDWTYGYTF. The chain links TRBV12-3 or TRBV12-4 to TRBJ1-2; unclear D gene. The V end was cut by 5 bases, the J end by 5 bases, with 12 bases between. The CDR3 has 13 residues.

In this sample, this clonotype turned up a few times. The rearrangement links TRBV6-6 to TRBJ2-7, with TRBD1 as a possible D gene (6 bases). There are 17 residues in the CDR3. V lost 2 bases and J lost 4, with 21 bases in between. Germline assignment: CDR1 MNHNY and CDR2 SVGAGI (reference sequence). The CDR3 protein is CASSYKGDRTFAYEQYF. The CDR3 DNA follows: TGTGCCAGCAGTTACAAGGGCGACAGGACTTTCGCGTACGAGCAGTACTTC.

This clonotype was observed many times. This chain links TRBV14 with TRBJ1-2, with D perhaps TRBD1 (6 bases). V lost 4 bases and J 2 bases, leaving 17 bases between the germline ends. The CDR3 totals 16 residues. The V gene's germline CDR1 is SGHDN and CDR2 FVKESK. The CDR3 DNA follows: TGTGCCAGCAGCCCAACATTGGACAGACAAAACTATGGCTACACCTTC. Residues: CASSPTLDRQNYGYTF.

This clonotype was found a few times. The chain is built from TRBV5-1 and TRBJ2-2; D ambiguous. The CDR3 is 17 amino acids. Trimming left V 4 bases short and J 2 bases short, with 18 bases between. Germline CDR1 reads SGHRS; CDR2 reads YFSETQ. The CDR3 coding sequence is TGCGCCAGCAGCCAAGATTGGCAGCTAGGAAACACCGGGGAGCTGTTTTTT. This sequence encodes CASSQDWQLGNTGELFF.

Ten or more counts support this clonotype. V is TRBV19 and J is TRBJ1-5; no clear D. Trimming took off 3 bases at V and 2 bases at J, with 11 bases between the two ends. The CDR3 is made up of 15 amino acids. Germline V gene data show CDR1 as LNHDA and CDR2 as SQIVND (reference sequence). This CDR3 reads CASSIPVGGNQPQHF. CDR3 DNA: TGTGCCAGTAGTATCCCAGTGGGAGGCAATCAGCCCCAGCATTTT.

The rearrangement links TRBV2 to TRBJ1-5; no firm D call. Trimming left V 6 bases short and J 5 bases short, with 11 bases between. The CDR3 is 13 residues long. In germline, CDR1 is SNHLY, CDR2 FYNNEI. The CDR3 bases are TGTGCCAGCAGCCAGGCAGACGATCAGCCCCAGCATTTT. This gives the protein CASSQADDQPQHF. The full variable domain, completed using reference TRBV2 and TRBJ1-5, is EPEVTQTPSHQVTQMGQEVILRCVPISNHLYFYWYRQILGQKVEFLVSFYNNEISEKSEIFDDQFSVERPDGSNFTLKIRSTKLEDSAMYFCASSQADDQPQHFGDGTRLSIL.